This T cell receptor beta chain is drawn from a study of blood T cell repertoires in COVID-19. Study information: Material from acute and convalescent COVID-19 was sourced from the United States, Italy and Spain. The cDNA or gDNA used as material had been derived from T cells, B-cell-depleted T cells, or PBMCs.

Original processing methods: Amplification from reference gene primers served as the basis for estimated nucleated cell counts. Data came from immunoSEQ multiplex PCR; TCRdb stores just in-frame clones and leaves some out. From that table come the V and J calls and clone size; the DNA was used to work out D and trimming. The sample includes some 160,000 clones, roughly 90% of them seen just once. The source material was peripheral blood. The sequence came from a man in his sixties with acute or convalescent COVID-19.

CDR3 sequence: CASSLSTGQLDQPQHF. The CDR3 bases are TGTGCCAGCAGTCTAAGTACAGGACAGTTAGATCAGCCCCAGCATTTT. The V gene is TRBV2, the J gene TRBJ1-5; weak D call: TRBD1 (6 bases). V gave up 5 bases and J gave up 5 bases, with 19 bases separating them. The germline V gene has CDR1 SNHLY and CDR2 FYNNEI. The CDR3 is made up of 16 amino acids.